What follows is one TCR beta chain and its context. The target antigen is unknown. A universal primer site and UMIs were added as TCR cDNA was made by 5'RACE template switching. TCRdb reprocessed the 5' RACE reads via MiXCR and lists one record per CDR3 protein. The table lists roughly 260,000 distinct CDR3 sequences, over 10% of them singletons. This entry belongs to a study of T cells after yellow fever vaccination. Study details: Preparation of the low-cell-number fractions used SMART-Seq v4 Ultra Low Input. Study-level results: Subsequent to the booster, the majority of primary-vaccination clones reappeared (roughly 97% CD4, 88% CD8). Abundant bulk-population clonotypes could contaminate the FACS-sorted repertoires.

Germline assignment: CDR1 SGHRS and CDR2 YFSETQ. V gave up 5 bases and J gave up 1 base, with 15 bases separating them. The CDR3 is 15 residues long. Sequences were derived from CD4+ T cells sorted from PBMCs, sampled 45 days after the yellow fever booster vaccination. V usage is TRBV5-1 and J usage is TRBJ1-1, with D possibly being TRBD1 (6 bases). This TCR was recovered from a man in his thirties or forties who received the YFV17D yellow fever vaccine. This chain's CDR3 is CASSSRDKENTEAFF. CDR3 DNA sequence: TGCGCCAGCAGTTCGAGGGACAAGGAGAACACTGAAGCTTTCTTT. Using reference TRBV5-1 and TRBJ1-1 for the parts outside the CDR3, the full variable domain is KAGVTQTPRYLIKTRGQQVTLSCSPISGHRSVSWYQQTPGQGLQFLFEYFSETQRNKGNFPGRFSGRQFSNSRSEMNVSTLELGDSALYLCASSSRDKENTEAFFGQGTRLTVV.